A selection of T cell receptor beta chains follows, all from one sample in a study of graft-versus-host responses after intestinal transplantation. Their cognate antigens are unknown. Generated by immunoSEQ multiplex PCR, the TCRdb table keeps only in-frame clones and is missing some. The data contain more than 100,000 clones, approximately 92% of them singletons. This material consisted of unstimulated CD4+ T cells sorted from spleen or lymph node cells, taken before intestinal transplant. The source of these receptors is a human donor who received an intestinal transplant. Both conserved end residues are part of each CDR3. A row's size may be missing; if present it is once, few, many or a size class.

clone size,CDR3 length,J gene,V gene,CDR3 protein
.,15,TRBJ2-5,TRBV7-9,CASSLGLAVQETQYF
.,14,TRBJ1-1,TRBV12-5,CASGLPGRSTEAFF
.,12,TRBJ2-2,TRBV9,CASSIIGGELFF
.,15,TRBJ2-5,TRBV4-1,CASRLGAGDGETQYF
.,12,TRBJ2-5,TRBV2,CASSEETEDQYF
.,14,TRBJ1-2,TRBV11-2,CASSFTGTHLGYTF
.,16,TRBJ2-2,TRBV7-9,CASRHSGSRVTGELFF
.,13,TRBJ2-3,TRBV6-5,CASSLRDSFTQYF
.,15,TRBJ2-5,TRBV11-1,CASTSWGQGTETQYF
.,16,TRBJ2-1,TRBV7-9,CASSLRTGVIGGEQFF
.,17,TRBJ1-4,TRBV25-1,CASSDSGYQRPNEKLFF
.,15,TRBJ2-7,TRBV25-1,CASSEGGGDPYEQYF
.,13,TRBJ2-1,TRBV7-7,CASSLVPGGPEFF
.,15,TRBJ2-7,TRBV9,CASSPSVSVDYEQYF
.,14,TRBJ2-7,TRBV28,CASSSPPPGDEQYF
once,15,TRBJ2-6,TRBV6-5,CASSYDGAGANVLTF
.,12,TRBJ2-2,TRBV6-5,CASRKGPGELFF
once,15,TRBJ2-5,TRBV2,CASSDLPAGPLTQYF
.,12,TRBJ1-3,TRBV30,CAWSGGGNTIYF
.,13,TRBJ1-5,TRBV10-2,CASRGTLGEPQHF
.,12,TRBJ1-1,TRBV30,CAWSFRWTEAFF
.,17,TRBJ2-5,TRBV13,CASSLEWSGGRRETQYF
.,13,TRBJ2-1,TRBV9,CASSVGGEGEQFF
.,16,TRBJ1-2,TRBV9,CASSALGTPVNYGYTF
.,15,TRBJ2-5,TRBV11-3,CASSMGRDFKETQYF
.,17,TRBJ2-3,TRBV4-2,CASSSGLAGGAADTQYF
.,15,TRBJ1-2,TRBV11-2,CASSLRAPPLYGYTF
.,14,TRBJ1-1,TRBV19,CASQKGTANTEAFF
.,16,TRBJ2-1,TRBV27,CASSSRDLLAGNEQFF
.,13,TRBJ2-7,TRBV6-1,CASSETVTYEQYF
.,14,TRBJ1-1,TRBV6-1,CASSSSQGFIEAFF
.,13,TRBJ2-7,TRBV6-6,CASSYYSSYEQYF
once,15,TRBJ2-1,TRBV30,CAWSPGLADYNEQFF
.,13,TRBJ2-5,TRBV6-1,CASSENSQETQYF
.,12,TRBJ2-7,TRBV18,CASSALTYEQYF
.,15,TRBJ2-7,TRBV10-3,CAISVGTLGAYEQYF
.,14,TRBJ2-7,TRBV7-9,CASSLGKSSYEQYF
.,12,TRBJ1-2,TRBV29-1,CSVETGDYGYTF
.,15,TRBJ2-3,TRBV9,CASSVATWDPDTQYF
.,12,TRBJ2-1,TRBV6-1,CASSERGLPRFF
.,12,TRBJ1-1,TRBV7-9,CASSLTSGVTFF
.,14,TRBJ2-7,TRBV6-5,CASSESLRAYEQYF